These T cell receptor beta chains were read from a single sample in a study of OX40 agonist ivuxolimab in advanced cancers. Assay: immunoSEQ multiplex PCR; the TCRdb copy retains only in-frame clones and omits some. The sample shows about 150,000 clones, approximately 94% of them seen only once. Specimen: CD4+ or CD8+ T cells sorted from blood, collected in a trial of the OX40 agonist ivuxolimab. The receptors derive from an adult with an advanced solid tumor such as melanoma, head and neck, liver or kidney cancer. Each CDR3 is given with its conserved first and last residue.

j_call cdr3_length v_call cdr3_aa
TRBJ2-2 12 TRBV10-3 CAISGPTGELFF
TRBJ2-5 14 TRBV25-1 CASSETGNKETQYF
TRBJ1-5 13 TRBV2 CASTWDSNQPQHF
TRBJ1-2 15 TRBV18 CASSTGDGMGYGYTF
TRBJ1-1 15 TRBV10-1 CASSEGTGSFTEAFF
TRBJ1-1 13 TRBV19 CASSIDQRDEAFF
TRBJ1-2 13 TRBV6-6 CASSLQLGAGYTF
TRBJ1-1 16 TRBV19 CASSIDRVGRSEKAFF
TRBJ2-5 12 TRBV7-6 CASSGAQETQYF
TRBJ2-2 16 TRBV6-6 CASSYLTGFGTGELFF
TRBJ1-3 16 TRBV6-6 CASSRLDSISGNTIYF
TRBJ1-6 17 TRBV4-3 CASSQDVRHDRDSPLHF
TRBJ1-4 15 TRBV7-6 CASRPRGATNEKLFF
TRBJ1-5 14 TRBV28 CAGTGGRGNQPQHF
TRBJ1-6 16 TRBV5-1 CASSPDRGMDNSPLHF
TRBJ2-7 15 TRBV6-6 CASSYSAGAYYEQYF
TRBJ1-2 13 TRBV27 CASSSNRLYGYTF
TRBJ1-2 15 TRBV27 CASSDRPGLGYGYTF
TRBJ2-7 15 TRBV2 CASSMNRAIPDEQYF
TRBJ2-7 18 TRBV11-2 CASSRGWLLGERAYEQYF
TRBJ1-2 14 TRBV28 CASSPPTSNYGYTF
NA 14 TRBV9 CASNPGGRTYEQYF
TRBJ2-1 18 TRBV11-2 CASSSPGAAGTSYNEQFF
TRBJ2-3 19 TRBV27 CASSFRLLRAGGYGDTQYF
TRBJ2-7 14 TRBV5-1 CASSVDSRGYEQYF
TRBJ2-6 16 TRBV4-3 CAGSQDSGSGANVLTF
TRBJ2-5 13 TRBV19 CASSRARQETQYF
TRBJ2-2 15 TRBV7-9 CASSVSSGESGELFF
TRBJ2-7 15 TRBV5-6 CASSLIGQGGHEQYF
TRBJ1-1 16 TRBV19 CASSIMTGQLNTEAFF
TRBJ2-4 18 TRBV30 CAWSAQVAIKGAKNIQYF
TRBJ1-2 16 TRBV11-2 CASSSIRGRGSYGYTF
TRBJ2-5 14 TRBV7-2 CASSLTGFQETQYF
TRBJ1-1 14 TRBV5-6 CASSLGSPFTEAFF
TRBJ1-2 15 TRBV18 CASSPPTRGHYGYTF
TRBJ2-3 17 TRBV23-1 CASSLDRKTPSTDTQYF
TRBJ2-5 15 TRBV18 CASSTGQGARETQYF
TRBJ1-3 16 TRBV18 CASSRDRRSSGNTIYF
TRBJ1-2 13 TRBV28 CASRGGSNYGYTF
TRBJ2-3 16 TRBV13 CASSPRLAASTDTQYF
TRBJ1-2 13 TRBV18 CASSPTGMYDYTF
TRBJ2-1 13 TRBV29-1 CSVGRGPYNEQFF